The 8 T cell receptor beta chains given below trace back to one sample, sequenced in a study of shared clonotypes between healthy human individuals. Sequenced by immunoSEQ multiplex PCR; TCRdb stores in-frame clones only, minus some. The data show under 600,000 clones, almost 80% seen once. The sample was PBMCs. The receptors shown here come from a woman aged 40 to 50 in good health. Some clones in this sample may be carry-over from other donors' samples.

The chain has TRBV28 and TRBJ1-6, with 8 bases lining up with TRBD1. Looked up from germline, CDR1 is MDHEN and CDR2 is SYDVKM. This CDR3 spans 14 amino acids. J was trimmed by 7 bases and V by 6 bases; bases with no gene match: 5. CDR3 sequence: CASSQGDRNSPLHF. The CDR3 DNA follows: TGTGCCAGCAGCCAGGGGGACAGGAATTCACCCCTCCACTTT.

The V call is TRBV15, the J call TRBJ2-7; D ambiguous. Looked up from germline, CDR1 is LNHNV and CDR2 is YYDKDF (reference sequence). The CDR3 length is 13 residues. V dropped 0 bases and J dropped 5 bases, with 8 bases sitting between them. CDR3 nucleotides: TGTGCCACCAGCAGAGATCATAACGACGAGCAGTACTTC. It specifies CATSRDHNDEQYF.

The CDR3 DNA reads as TGTGCCAGCAGCTTAGAGAGGGGCGTGGCTAGCTTAAGAGAGACCCAGTACTTC. Its protein product is CASSLERGVASLRETQYF. This chain connects TRBV7-8 to TRBJ2-5, with D perhaps given as TRBD1 or TRBD2 (5 bases each). V shed 1 base and J shed 4 bases, with 22 bases lying between them. This CDR3 spans 18 amino acids. Germline V gives CDR1 SGHVS, CDR2 FQNEAQ. The variable domain in full, completed from reference TRBV7-8 and TRBJ2-5, reads GAGVSQSPRYKVAKRGQDVALRCDPISGHVSLFWYQQALGQGPEFLTYFQNEAQLDKSGLPSDRFFAERPEGSVSTLKIQRTQQEDSAVYLCASSLERGVASLRETQYFGPGTRLLVL.

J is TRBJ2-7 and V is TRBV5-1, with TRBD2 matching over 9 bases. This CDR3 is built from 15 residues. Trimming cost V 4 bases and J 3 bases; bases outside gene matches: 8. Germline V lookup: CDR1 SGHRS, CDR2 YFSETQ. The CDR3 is CASSETSGTYYEQYF. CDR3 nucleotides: TGCGCCAGCAGCGAGACTAGCGGAACGTACTACGAGCAGTACTTC.

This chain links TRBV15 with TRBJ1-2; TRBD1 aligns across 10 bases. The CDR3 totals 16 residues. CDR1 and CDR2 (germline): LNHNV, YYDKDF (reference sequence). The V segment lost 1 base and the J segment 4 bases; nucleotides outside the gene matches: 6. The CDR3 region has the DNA TGTGCCACCAGCAGAGTACATGGACAGGGGGGCTATGGCTACACCTTC. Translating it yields CATSRVHGQGGYGYTF.

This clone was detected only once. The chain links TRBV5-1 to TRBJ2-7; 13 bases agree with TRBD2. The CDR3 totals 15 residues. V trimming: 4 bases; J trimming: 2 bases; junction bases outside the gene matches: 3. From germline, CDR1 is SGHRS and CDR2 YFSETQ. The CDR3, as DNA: TGCGCCAGCAGCCAGGGACTAGCGGGGCCCTACGAGCAGTACTTC. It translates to CASSQGLAGPYEQYF.

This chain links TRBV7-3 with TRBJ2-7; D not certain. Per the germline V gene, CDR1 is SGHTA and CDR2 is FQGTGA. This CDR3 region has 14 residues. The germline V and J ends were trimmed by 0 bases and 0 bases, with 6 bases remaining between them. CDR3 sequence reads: CASSLTPSSYEQYF. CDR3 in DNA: TGTGCCAGCAGCTTAACGCCCAGCTCCTACGAGCAGTACTTC.

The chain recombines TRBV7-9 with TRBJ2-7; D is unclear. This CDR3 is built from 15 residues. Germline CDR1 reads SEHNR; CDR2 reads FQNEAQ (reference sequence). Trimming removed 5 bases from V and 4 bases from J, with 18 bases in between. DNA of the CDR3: TGTGCCAGCAGCGGTCAGGAAAATGCTCATTACGAGCAGTACTTC. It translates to CASSGQENAHYEQYF.